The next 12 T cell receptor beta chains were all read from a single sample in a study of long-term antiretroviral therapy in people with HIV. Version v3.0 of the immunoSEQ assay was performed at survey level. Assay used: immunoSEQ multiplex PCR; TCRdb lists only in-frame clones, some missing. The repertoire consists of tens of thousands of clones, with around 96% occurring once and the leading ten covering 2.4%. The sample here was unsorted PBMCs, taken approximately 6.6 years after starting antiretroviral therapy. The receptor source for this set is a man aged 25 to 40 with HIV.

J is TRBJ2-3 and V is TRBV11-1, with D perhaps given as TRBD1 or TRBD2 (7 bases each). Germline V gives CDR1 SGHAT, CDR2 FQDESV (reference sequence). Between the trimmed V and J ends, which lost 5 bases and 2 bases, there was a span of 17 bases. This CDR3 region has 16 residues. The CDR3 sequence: CASSPFRGGLTDTQYF. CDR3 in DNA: TGTGCCAGCAGCCCTTTCAGGGGGGGGCTCACAGATACGCAGTATTTT.

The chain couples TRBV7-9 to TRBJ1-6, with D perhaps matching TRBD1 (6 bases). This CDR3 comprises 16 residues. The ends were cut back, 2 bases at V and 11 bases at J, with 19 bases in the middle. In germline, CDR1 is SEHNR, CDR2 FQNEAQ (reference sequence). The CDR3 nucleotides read TGTGCCAGCAGCTTATGGGGAGGACAGACGGCGCCACCCCTCCACTTT. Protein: CASSLWGGQTAPPLHF.

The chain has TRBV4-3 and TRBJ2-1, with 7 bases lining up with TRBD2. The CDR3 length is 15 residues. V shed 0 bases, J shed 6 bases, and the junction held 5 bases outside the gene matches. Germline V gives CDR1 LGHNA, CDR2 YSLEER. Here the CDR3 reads CASSQDLLAANEQFF. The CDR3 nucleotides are TGCGCCAGCAGCCAAGATCTCCTAGCGGCCAATGAGCAGTTCTTC.

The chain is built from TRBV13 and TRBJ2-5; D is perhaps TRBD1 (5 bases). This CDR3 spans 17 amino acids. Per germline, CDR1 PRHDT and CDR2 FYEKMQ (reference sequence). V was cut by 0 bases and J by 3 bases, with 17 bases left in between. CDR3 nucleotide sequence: TGTGCCAGCAGCTTAGGCCTAATGGGGCAAGAGGAAGAGACCCAGTACTTC. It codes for CASSLGLMGQEEETQYF.

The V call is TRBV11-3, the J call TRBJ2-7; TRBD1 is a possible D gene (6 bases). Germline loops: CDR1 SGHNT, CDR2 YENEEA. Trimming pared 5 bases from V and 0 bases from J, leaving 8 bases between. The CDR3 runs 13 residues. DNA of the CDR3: TGTGCCAGCAGCGCCAGGGGCTCCTACGAGCAGTACTTC. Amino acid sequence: CASSARGSYEQYF. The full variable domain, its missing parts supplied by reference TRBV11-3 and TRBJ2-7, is EAGVVQSPRYKIIEKKQPVAFWCNPISGHNTLYWYLQNLGQGPELLIRYENEEAVDDSQLPKDRFSAERLKGVDSTLKIQPAELGDSAVYLCASSARGSYEQYFGPGTRLTVT.

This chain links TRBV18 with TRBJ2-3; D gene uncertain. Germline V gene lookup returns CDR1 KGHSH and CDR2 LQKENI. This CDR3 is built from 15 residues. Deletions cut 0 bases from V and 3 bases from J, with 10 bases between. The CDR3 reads CASSPPEFGTDTQYF. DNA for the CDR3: TGTGCCAGCTCACCACCGGAGTTTGGGACAGATACGCAGTATTTT.

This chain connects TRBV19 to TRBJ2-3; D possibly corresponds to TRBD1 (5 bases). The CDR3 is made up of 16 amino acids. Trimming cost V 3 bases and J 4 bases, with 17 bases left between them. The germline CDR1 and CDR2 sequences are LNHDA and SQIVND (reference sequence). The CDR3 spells CASSIGVRGAADTQYF. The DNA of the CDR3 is TGTGCCAGTAGTATTGGAGTCCGTGGGGCGGCAGATACGCAGTATTTT.

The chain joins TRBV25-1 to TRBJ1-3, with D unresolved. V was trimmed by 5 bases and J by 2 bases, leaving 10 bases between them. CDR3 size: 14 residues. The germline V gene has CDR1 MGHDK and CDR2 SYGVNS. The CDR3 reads CASSPGSAGNTIYF. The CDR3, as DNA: TGTGCCAGCAGTCCCGGGTCTGCTGGAAACACCATATATTTT.

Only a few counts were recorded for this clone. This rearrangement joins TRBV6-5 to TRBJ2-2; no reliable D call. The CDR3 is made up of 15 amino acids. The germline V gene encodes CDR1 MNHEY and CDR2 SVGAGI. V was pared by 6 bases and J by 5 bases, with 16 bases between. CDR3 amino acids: CASSPGRVGTGELFF. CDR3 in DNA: TGTGCCAGCAGCCCAGGACGGGTCGGGACCGGGGAGCTGTTTTTT.

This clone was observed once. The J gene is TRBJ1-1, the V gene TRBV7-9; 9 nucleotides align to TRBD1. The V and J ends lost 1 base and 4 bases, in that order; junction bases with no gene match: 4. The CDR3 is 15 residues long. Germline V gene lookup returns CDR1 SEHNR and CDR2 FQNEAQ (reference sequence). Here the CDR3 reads CASSLGTGALTEAFF. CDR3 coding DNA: TGTGCCAGCAGCTTAGGGACAGGGGCCCTCACTGAAGCTTTCTTT.

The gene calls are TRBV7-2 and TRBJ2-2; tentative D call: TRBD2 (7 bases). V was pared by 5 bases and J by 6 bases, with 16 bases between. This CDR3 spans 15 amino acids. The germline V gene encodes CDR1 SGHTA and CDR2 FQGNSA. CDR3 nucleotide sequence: TGTGCCAGCAGCCTGGGGGGGGGCCTCGCCGGGGAGCTGTTTTTT. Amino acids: CASSLGGGLAGELFF.

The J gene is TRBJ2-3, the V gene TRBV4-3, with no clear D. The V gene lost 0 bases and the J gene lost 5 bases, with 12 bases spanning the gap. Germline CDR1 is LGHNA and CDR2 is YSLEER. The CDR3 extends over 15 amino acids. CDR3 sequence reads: CASSQDRRSVDTQYF. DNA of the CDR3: TGCGCCAGCAGCCAAGATCGGCGGTCGGTAGATACGCAGTATTTT.